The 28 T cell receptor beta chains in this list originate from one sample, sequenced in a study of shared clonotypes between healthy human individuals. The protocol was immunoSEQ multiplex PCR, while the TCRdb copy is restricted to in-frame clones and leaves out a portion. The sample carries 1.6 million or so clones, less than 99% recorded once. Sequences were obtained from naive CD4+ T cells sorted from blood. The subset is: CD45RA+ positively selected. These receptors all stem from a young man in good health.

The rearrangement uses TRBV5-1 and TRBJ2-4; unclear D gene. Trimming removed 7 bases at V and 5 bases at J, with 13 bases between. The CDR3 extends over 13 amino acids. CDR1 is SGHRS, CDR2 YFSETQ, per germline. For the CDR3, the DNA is TGCGCCAGCTCGGACCCGCCCCAAAACATTCAGTACTTC. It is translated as CASSDPPQNIQYF.

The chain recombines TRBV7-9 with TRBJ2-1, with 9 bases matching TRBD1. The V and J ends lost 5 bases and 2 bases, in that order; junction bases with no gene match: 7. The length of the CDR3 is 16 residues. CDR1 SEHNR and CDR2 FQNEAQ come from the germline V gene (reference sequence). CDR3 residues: CASSPPGQGTYNEQFF. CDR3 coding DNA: TGTGCCAGCAGCCCTCCGGGACAGGGTACCTACAATGAGCAGTTCTTC. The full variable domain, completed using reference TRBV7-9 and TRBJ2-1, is DTGVSQNPRHKITKRGQNVTFRCDPISEHNRLYWYRQTLGQGPEFLTYFQNEAQLEKSRLLSDRFSAERPKGSFSTLEIQRTEQGDSAMYLCASSPPGQGTYNEQFFGPGTRLTVL.

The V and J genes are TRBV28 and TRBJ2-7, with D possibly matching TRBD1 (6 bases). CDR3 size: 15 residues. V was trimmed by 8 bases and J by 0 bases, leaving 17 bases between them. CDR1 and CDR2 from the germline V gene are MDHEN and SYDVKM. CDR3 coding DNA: TGTGCCAGCTCATTCACGACAGGTGCCTCCTACGAGCAGTACTTC. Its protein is CASSFTTGASYEQYF.

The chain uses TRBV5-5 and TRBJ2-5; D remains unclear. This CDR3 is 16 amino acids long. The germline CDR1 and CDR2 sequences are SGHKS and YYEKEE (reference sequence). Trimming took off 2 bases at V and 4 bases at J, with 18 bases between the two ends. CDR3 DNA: TGTGCCAGCAGCTTAATGTGGCTGGGCGCGAGAGAGACCCAGTACTTC. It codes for CASSLMWLGARETQYF.

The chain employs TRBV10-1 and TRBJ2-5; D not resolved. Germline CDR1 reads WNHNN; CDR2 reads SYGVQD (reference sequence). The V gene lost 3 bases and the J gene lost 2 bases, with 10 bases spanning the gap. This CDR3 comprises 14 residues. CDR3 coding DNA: TGCGCCAGCAGTGATGGCGGAATTCAAGAGACCCAGTACTTC. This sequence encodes CASSDGGIQETQYF.

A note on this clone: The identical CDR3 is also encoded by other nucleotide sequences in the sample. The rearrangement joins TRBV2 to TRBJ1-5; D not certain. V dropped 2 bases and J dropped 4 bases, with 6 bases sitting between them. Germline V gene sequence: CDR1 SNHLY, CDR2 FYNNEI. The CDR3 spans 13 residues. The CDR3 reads CASSETGNQPQHF. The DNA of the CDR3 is TGTGCCAGCAGTGAAACGGGAAATCAGCCCCAGCATTTT.

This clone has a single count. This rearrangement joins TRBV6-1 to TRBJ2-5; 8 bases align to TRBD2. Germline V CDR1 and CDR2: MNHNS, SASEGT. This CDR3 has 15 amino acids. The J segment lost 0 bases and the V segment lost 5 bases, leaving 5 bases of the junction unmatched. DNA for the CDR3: TGTGCCAGCAGTCGTAGCGGGACCTACCAAGAGACCCAGTACTTC. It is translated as CASSRSGTYQETQYF.

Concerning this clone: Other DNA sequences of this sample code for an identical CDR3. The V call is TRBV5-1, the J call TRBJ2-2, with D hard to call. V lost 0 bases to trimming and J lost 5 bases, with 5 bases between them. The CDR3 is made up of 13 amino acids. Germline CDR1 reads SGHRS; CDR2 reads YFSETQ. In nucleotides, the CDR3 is TGCGCCAGCAGCTTGGTGCCTACCGGGGAGCTGTTTTTT. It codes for CASSLVPTGELFF. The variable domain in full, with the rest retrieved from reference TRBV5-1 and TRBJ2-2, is KAGVTQTPRYLIKTRGQQVTLSCSPISGHRSVSWYQQTPGQGLQFLFEYFSETQRNKGNFPGRFSGRQFSNSRSEMNVSTLELGDSALYLCASSLVPTGELFFGEGSRLTVL.

CDR3 sequence reads: CASSEKGYTGELFF. DNA for the CDR3: TGTGCCAGCAGTGAAAAGGGGTACACCGGGGAGCTGTTTTTT. V gene TRBV6-1 combines with J gene TRBJ2-2, with D tentatively TRBD1 (5 bases). Germline CDR1 and CDR2: MNHNS and SASEGT. The CDR3 totals 14 residues. V lost 2 bases, J lost 3 bases, and 7 bases lay in between.

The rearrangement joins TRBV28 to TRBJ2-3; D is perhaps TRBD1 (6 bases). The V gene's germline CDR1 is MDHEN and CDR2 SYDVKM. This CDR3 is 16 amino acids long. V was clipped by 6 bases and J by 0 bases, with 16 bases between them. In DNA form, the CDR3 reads TGTGCCAGCAGCCCTGTGGACAGACCTAGCACAGATACGCAGTATTTT. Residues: CASSPVDRPSTDTQYF.

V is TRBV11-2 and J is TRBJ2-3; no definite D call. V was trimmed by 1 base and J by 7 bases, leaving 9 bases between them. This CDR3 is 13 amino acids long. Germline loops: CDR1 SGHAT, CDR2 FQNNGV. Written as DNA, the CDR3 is TGTGCCAGCAGCTTAGTGCTGGACCATACGCAGTATTTT. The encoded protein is CASSLVLDHTQYF.

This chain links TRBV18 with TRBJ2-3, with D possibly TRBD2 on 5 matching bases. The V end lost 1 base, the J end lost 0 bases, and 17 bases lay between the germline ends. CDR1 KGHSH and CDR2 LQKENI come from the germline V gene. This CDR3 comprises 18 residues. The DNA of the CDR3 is TGTGCCAGCTCACCACTAGGACGGACTGCCTCTAGCACAGATACGCAGTATTTT. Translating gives CASSPLGRTASSTDTQYF.

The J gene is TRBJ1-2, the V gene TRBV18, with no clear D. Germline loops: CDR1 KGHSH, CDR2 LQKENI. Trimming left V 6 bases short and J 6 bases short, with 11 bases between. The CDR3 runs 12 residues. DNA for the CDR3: TGTGCCAGCTCCTCAGTGGGAGATGGCTACACCTTC. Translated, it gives CASSSVGDGYTF.

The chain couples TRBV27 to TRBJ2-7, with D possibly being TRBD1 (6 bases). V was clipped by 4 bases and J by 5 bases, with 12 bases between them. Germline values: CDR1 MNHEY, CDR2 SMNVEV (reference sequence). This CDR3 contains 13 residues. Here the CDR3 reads CASSWGTRDEQYF. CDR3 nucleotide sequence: TGTGCCAGCAGTTGGGGGACACGGGACGAGCAGTACTTC.

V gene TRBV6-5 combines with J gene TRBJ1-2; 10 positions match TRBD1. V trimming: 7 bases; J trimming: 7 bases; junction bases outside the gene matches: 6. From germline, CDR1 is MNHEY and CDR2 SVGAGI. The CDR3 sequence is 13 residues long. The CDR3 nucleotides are TGTGCCAGCACCGACCGGGACAGGGGTGGCTACACCTTC. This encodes CASTDRDRGGYTF.

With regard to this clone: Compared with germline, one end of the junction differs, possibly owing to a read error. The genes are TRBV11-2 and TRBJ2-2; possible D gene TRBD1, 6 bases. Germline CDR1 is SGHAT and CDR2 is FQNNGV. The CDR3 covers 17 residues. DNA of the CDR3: TGTGCCAGCAGGTTAGCCCCACAGGGATCGAACACCGGGGAGCTGTTTTTT. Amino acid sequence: CASRLAPQGSNTGELFF.

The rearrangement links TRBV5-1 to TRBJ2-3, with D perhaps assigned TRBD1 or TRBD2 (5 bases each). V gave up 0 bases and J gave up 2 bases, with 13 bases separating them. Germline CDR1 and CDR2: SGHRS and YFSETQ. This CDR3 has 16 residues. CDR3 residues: CASSLAGAGITDTQYF. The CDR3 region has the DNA TGCGCCAGCAGCTTGGCCGGGGCGGGTATCACAGATACGCAGTATTTT.

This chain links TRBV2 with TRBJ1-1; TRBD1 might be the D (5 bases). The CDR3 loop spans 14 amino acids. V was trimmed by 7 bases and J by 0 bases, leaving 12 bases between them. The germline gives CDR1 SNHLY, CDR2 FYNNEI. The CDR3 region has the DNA TGTGCCAGCACCGAGGGACGGGTGAACACTGAAGCTTTCTTT. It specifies CASTEGRVNTEAFF. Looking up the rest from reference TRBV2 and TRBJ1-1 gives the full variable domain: EPEVTQTPSHQVTQMGQEVILRCVPISNHLYFYWYRQILGQKVEFLVSFYNNEISEKSEIFDDQFSVERPDGSNFTLKIRSTKLEDSAMYFCASTEGRVNTEAFFGQGTRLTVV.

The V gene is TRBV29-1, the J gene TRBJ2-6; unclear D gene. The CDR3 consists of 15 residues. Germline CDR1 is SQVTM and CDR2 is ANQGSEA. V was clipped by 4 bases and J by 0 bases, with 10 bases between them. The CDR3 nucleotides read TGCAGCGTTGGACCCGCCGACTCTGGGGCCAACGTCCTGACTTTC. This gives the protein CSVGPADSGANVLTF.

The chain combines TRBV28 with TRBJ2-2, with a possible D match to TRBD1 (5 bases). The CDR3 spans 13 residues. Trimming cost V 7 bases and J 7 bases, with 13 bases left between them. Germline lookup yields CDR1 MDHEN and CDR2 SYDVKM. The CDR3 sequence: CASTVGPNGELFF. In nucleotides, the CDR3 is TGTGCCAGCACTGTGGGGCCTAACGGGGAGCTGTTTTTT.

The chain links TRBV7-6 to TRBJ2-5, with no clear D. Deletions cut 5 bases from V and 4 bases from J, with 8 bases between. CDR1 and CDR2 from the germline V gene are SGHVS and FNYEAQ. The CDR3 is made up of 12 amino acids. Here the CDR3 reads CASSPPRETQYF. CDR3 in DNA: TGTGCCAGCAGCCCCCCTCGAGAGACCCAGTACTTC. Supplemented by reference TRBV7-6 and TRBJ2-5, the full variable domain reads GAGVSQSPRYKVTKRGQDVALRCDPISGHVSLYWYRQALGQGPEFLTYFNYEAQQDKSGLPNDRFSAERPEGSISTLTIQRTEQRDSAMYRCASSPPRETQYFGPGTRLLVL.

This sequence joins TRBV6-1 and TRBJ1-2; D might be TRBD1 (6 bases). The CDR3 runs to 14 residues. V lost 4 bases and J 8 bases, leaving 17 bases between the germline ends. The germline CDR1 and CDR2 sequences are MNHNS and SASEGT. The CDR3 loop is CASSANGQSAGYTF. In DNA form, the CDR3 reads TGTGCCAGCAGTGCGAACGGACAGTCTGCGGGCTACACCTTC.

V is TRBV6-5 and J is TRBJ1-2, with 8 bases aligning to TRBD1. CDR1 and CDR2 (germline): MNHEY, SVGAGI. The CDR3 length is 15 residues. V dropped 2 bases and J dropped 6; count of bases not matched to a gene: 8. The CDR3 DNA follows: TGTGCCAGCAGTTACGTCTACAGGGGGTCAGATGGCTACACCTTC. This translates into CASSYVYRGSDGYTF.

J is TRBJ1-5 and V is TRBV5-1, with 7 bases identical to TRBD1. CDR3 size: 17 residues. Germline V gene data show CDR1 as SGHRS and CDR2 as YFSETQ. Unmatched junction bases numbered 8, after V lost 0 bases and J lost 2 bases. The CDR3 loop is CASSLGPRTGGNQPQHF. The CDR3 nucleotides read TGCGCCAGCAGCTTGGGCCCCCGTACAGGGGGCAATCAGCCCCAGCATTTT.

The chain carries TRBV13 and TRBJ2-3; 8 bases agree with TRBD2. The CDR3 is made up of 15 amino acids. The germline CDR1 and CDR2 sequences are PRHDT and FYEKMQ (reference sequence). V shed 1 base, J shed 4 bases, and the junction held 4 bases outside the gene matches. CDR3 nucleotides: TGTGCCAGCAGCTTAGTGCCGGGAGGGTCAGATACGCAGTATTTT. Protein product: CASSLVPGGSDTQYF.

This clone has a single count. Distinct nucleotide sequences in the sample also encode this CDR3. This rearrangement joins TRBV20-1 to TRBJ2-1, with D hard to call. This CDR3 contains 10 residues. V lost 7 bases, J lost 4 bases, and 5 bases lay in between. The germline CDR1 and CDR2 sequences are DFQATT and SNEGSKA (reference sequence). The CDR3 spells CSVSYNEQFF. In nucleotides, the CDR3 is TGCAGTGTCTCGTACAATGAGCAGTTCTTC.

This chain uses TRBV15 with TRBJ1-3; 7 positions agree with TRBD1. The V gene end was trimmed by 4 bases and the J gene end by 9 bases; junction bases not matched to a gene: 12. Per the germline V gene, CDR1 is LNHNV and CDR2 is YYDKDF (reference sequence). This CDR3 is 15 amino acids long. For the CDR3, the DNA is TGTGCCACCAGCAACGACAGGGCTGGTGGTGTCACCATATATTTT. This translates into CATSNDRAGGVTIYF.

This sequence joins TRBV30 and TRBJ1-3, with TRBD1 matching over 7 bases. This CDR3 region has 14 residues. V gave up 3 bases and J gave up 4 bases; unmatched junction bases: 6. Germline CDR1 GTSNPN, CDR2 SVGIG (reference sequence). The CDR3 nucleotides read TGTGCCTGGAGAGCTACGGGACAGGGAAACACCATATATTTT. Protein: CAWRATGQGNTIYF. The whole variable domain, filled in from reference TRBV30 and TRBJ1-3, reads SQTIHQWPATLVQPVGSPLSLECTVEGTSNPNLYWYRQAAGRGLQLLFYSVGIGQISSEVPQNLSASRPQDRQFILSSKKLLLSDSGFYLCAWRATGQGNTIYFGEGSWLTVV.